This TCR beta chain emerged from a study of blood T cell repertoires in COVID-19. Across the study: Researchers got acute and convalescent COVID-19 samples from the United States, Italy and Spain. PBMCs, B-cell-depleted T cells, or T cells were the source of the cDNA or gDNA that made up the material.

Some clones are missing from TCRdb's copy, which holds only in-frame ones; the method was immunoSEQ multiplex PCR. The sample has about 30,000 clones, roughly 73% seen once. The sample consisted of peripheral blood. The TCR originated in a woman aged 70 to 79 with active or convalescent COVID-19.

CDR3 sequence: CASSQPLAGGFTGELFF. The CDR3 bases are TGCGCCAGCAGCCAACCACTAGCGGGAGGTTTCACCGGGGAGCTGTTTTTT. The V and J genes are TRBV4-1 and TRBJ2-2; 12 positions match TRBD2. This CDR3 contains 17 residues. Trimming at V came to 2 bases and at J to 4 bases, leaving 5 bases not matched to a gene. Germline V gene sequence: CDR1 MGHRA, CDR2 YSYEKL.